The sequence of this T cell receptor beta chain was determined in a study of blood T cell repertoires in COVID-19. From germline, CDR1 is LNHDA and CDR2 SQIVND (reference sequence). The CDR3 is 15 amino acids. Concerning this clone itself: At one end, the junction sequence differs from germline, possibly due to a read error.

Residents of about two dozen US areas, aged roughly 18 to 90 years, made up the participants. This table comes from immunoSEQ multiplex PCR, and its TCRdb copy is limited to in-frame clones, with some not included. The sample consists of 350,000 to 400,000 clones, more than 75% of them appearing once. This sequence joins TRBV19 and TRBJ2-6; D possibly corresponds to TRBD1 (6 bases). This TCR was recovered from a woman in her twenties or thirties with acute COVID-19. Sequencing was done on a sample of PBMCs or T cells enriched from blood (not recorded which). The CDR3 nucleotides are TGTGCCAGTAGTGAGGGGGTGTCTGGGGCCAATGTCCTGACTTTC. Amino acids: CASSEGVSGANVLTF.